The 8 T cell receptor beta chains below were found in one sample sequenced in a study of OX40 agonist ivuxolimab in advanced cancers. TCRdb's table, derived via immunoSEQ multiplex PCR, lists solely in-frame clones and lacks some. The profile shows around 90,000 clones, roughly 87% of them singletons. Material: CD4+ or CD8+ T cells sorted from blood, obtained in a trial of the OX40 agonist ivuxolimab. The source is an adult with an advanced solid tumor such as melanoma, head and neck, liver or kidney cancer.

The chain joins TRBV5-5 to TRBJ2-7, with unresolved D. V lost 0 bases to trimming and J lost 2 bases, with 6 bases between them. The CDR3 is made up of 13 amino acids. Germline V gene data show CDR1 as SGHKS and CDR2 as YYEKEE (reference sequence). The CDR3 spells CASSLATAYEQYF. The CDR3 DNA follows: TGTGCCAGCAGCTTGGCCACAGCCTACGAGCAGTACTTC. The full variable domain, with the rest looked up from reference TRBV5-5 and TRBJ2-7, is DAGVTQSPTHLIKTRGQQVTLRCSPISGHKSVSWYQQVLGQGPQFIFQYYEKEERGRGNFPDRFSARQFPNYSSELNVNALLLGDSALYLCASSLATAYEQYFGPGTRLTVT.

The CDR3 here is CASSPDQNRGSYGYTF. In nucleotides, the CDR3 is TGTGCCAGCAGCCCCGACCAAAACAGGGGGAGCTATGGCTACACCTTC. The chain joins TRBV4-2 to TRBJ1-2, with 8 bases fitting TRBD1. Germline lookup yields CDR1 LGHNA and CDR2 YNFKEQ. The CDR3 has 16 residues. After removal of 4 bases from V and 4 bases from J, the junction contained 11 bases not matched to a gene.

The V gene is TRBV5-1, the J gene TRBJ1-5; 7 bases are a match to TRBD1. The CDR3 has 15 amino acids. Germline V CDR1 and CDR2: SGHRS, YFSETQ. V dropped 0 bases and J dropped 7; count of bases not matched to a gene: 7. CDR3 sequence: CASSLVGQAGQPQHF. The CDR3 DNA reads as TGCGCCAGCAGCTTGGTAGGACAGGCGGGCCAGCCCCAGCATTTT.

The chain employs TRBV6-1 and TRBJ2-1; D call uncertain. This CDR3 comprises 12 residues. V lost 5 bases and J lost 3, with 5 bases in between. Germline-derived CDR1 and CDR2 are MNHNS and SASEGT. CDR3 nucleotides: TGTGCCAGCAGTATCGACTACAATGAGCAGTTCTTC. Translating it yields CASSIDYNEQFF.

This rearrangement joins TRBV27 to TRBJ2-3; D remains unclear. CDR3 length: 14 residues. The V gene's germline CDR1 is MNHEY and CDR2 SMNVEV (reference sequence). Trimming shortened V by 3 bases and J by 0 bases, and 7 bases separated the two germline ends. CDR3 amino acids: CASSFLDSTDTQYF. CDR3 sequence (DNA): TGTGCCAGCAGTTTCCTCGACAGCACAGATACGCAGTATTTT.

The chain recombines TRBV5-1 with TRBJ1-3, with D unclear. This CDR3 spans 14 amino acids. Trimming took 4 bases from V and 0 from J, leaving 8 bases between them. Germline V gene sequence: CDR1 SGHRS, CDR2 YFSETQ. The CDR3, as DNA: TGCGCCAGCAGCATGGGTACCTCTGGAAACACCATATATTTT. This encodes CASSMGTSGNTIYF.

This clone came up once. The CDR3 sequence is CASSLTGATDTQYF. The CDR3 region has the DNA TGTGCCAGCAGCTTGACAGGGGCCACAGATACGCAGTATTTT. This chain connects TRBV5-4 to TRBJ2-3; 7 nucleotides agree with TRBD1. J lost 2 bases, V lost 1 base, and 1 base had no gene match. Germline CDR1 SGHNT, CDR2 YYREEE (reference sequence). This CDR3 is built from 14 residues.

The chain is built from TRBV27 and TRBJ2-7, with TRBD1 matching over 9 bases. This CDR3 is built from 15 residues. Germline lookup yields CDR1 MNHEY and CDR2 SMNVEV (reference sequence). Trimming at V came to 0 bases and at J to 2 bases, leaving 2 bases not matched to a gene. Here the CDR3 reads CASSLSRQGAYEQYF. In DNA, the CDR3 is TGTGCCAGCAGTTTATCGAGACAGGGGGCCTACGAGCAGTACTTC.